The 13 T cell receptor beta chains given below trace back to one sample, sequenced in a study of blood T cell repertoires in COVID-19. Data came from immunoSEQ multiplex PCR; TCRdb stores just in-frame clones and leaves some out. The sample holds about 110,000 clones; approximately 88% are singletons and the top ten take around 2%. Sequenced sample: peripheral blood. The origin of the receptors is a human donor in a cohort sampled during active COVID-19.

This clone appeared a few times. The rearrangement links TRBV6-5 to TRBJ1-5; D remains ambiguous. CDR3 length: 13 amino acids. Trimming cost V 6 bases and J 6 bases, with 12 bases left between them. CDR1 is MNHEY and CDR2 is SVGAGI in the germline V gene. As DNA, the CDR3 is TGTGCCAGCAGAGCCGGGGAGCTTCAGCCCCAGCATTTT. This encodes CASRAGELQPQHF.

The chain combines TRBV6-5 with TRBJ1-6, with no clear D. Per the germline V gene, CDR1 is MNHEY and CDR2 is SVGAGI. Trimming stripped 0 bases from V and 5 bases from J, with 8 bases between. CDR3 size: 15 residues. CDR3 sequence: CASSYSEPNNSPLHF. The CDR3 region has the DNA TGTGCCAGCAGTTACTCAGAGCCGAATAATTCACCCCTCCACTTT.

The chain joins TRBV28 to TRBJ1-5; tentatively, D is TRBD1 (6 bases). V was cut by 6 bases and J by 2 bases, with 14 bases left in between. Per germline, CDR1 MDHEN and CDR2 SYDVKM. The CDR3 sequence is 15 residues long. CDR3 nucleotides: TGTGCCAGCAGCCCTACAGGGTCGGGCAATCAGCCCCAGCATTTT. Residues: CASSPTGSGNQPQHF. Complete variable domain (other parts from reference TRBV28 and TRBJ1-5): DVKVTQSSRYLVKRTGEKVFLECVQDMDHENMFWYRQDPGLGLRLIYFSYDVKMKEKGDIPEGYSVSREKKERFSLILESASTNQTSMYLCASSPTGSGNQPQHFGDGTRLSIL.

Notes on this clone: At one of its ends the junction is not consistent with the germline gene, which may arise from a read error. The chain uses TRBV19 and TRBJ1-1; 9 bases line up with TRBD1. From germline, CDR1 is LNHDA and CDR2 SQIVND (reference sequence). CDR3 size: 14 residues. Here the CDR3 DNA reads TGTGCCAGTAACCTCGTTCCGGGACAGGGCTACCACATTTTT. It encodes CASNLVPGQGYHIF.

This chain uses TRBV19 with TRBJ2-4; 7 nucleotides align to TRBD2. From germline, CDR1 is LNHDA and CDR2 SQIVND (reference sequence). Trimming at V came to 8 bases and at J to 9 bases, leaving 13 bases not matched to a gene. The CDR3 totals 14 residues. CDR3 in amino acids: CASLWRETPGIQYF. CDR3 nucleotide sequence: TGTGCCAGTCTTTGGCGGGAGACACCAGGCATTCAGTACTTC.

The chain links TRBV5-4 to TRBJ2-3; D is perhaps TRBD2 (7 bases). V shed 1 base and J shed 5 bases, with 14 bases lying between them. This CDR3 is built from 15 residues. The germline gives CDR1 SGHNT, CDR2 YYREEE (reference sequence). The CDR3 DNA reads TGTGCCAGCAGCTTGAGGGCAGGGGAGGGAGATACGCAGTATTTT. The encoded protein is CASSLRAGEGDTQYF.

The rearrangement links TRBV27 to TRBJ2-7; 9 nucleotides line up with TRBD2. CDR1 is MNHEY and CDR2 is SMNVEV in the germline V gene (reference sequence). After removal of 8 bases from V and 4 bases from J, the junction contained 15 bases not matched to a gene. The CDR3 contains 16 residues. The DNA for the CDR3 is TGTGCCAGCTCACGGGGACTAGCAAGAATGGGGTACGAGCAGTACTTC. Amino acid sequence: CASSRGLARMGYEQYF.

The count of this clone is one. J is TRBJ1-6 and V is TRBV9; TRBD1 is a possible D gene (5 bases). Germline CDR1 SGDLS, CDR2 YYNGEE. The CDR3 length is 15 residues. V was shortened by 4 bases and J by 7 bases, with 15 bases between the two germline ends. The CDR3 loop reads CASSSRVTENSPLHF. In nucleotides, the CDR3 is TGTGCCAGCAGCTCCAGGGTTACAGAGAATTCACCCCTCCACTTT.

This chain uses TRBV6-5 with TRBJ1-2; TRBD1 is a possible D gene (5 bases). The V gene's germline CDR1 is MNHEY and CDR2 SVGAGI. The CDR3 sequence is 14 residues long. Trimming took 5 bases from V and 4 from J, leaving 14 bases between them. As DNA, the CDR3 is TGTGCCAGCAGTCCCAACAGGAACTTCTATGGCTACACCTTC. This sequence encodes CASSPNRNFYGYTF.

The chain links TRBV10-1 to TRBJ2-1; 9 bases map to TRBD2. Germline trimming cut 7 bases from V and 10 bases from J; bases unmatched to any gene: 5. Germline V gives CDR1 WNHNN, CDR2 SYGVQD (reference sequence). CDR3 length: 12 residues. CDR3 sequence reads: CASIGLAGEQFF. The CDR3 DNA is TGCGCCAGCATTGGCCTAGCGGGAGAGCAGTTCTTC.

The chain recombines TRBV5-1 with TRBJ2-3; maybe TRBD2 (6 bases). With 4 bases removed from V and 3 bases from J, the gap between germline ends came to 18 bases. Germline V lookup: CDR1 SGHRS, CDR2 YFSETQ. CDR3 length: 16 residues. CDR3 region: CASSLGFGLTTDTQYF. The DNA of the CDR3 is TGCGCCAGCAGCCTCGGGTTTGGACTAACAACAGATACGCAGTATTTT.

In this sample, this clone turned up a few times. The CDR3 loop reads CASMHEGRPFEQFF. The CDR3 nucleotides are TGTGCCAGCATGCACGAAGGCAGGCCCTTCGAGCAGTTCTTC. This chain joins TRBV27 and TRBJ2-1; no clear D gene. Looked up from germline, CDR1 is MNHEY and CDR2 is SMNVEV (reference sequence). V lost 7 bases and J 10 bases, leaving 20 bases between the germline ends. CDR3 length equals 14 residues.

The chain links TRBV29-1 to TRBJ2-7, with TRBD2 identical over 8 bases. Germline lookup yields CDR1 SQVTM and CDR2 ANQGSEA. V shed 5 bases, J shed 4 bases, and the junction held 10 bases outside the gene matches. CDR3 length equals 14 residues. The CDR3 spells CSVIEVAGPYEQYF. The CDR3 coding sequence is TGCAGCGTTATAGAGGTAGCGGGGCCTTACGAGCAGTACTTC.